This T cell receptor beta chain originates from a study of control samples from healthy donors and cancer patients. V gave up 6 bases and J gave up 4 bases, with 13 bases separating them. This CDR3 comprises 14 residues. From germline, CDR1 is MNHEY and CDR2 SVGAGI. Some clones are missing from TCRdb's copy, which holds only in-frame ones; the method was immunoSEQ multiplex PCR. The sample has approximately 87,000 clones, 93% seen once. Sequencing used PBMCs. The sequence was collected from a woman in her 40s with lung cancer. The chain combines TRBV6-5 with TRBJ1-3; D is possibly TRBD1 (6 bases). CDR3 protein: CASRGAGVGNTIYF. In nucleotides, the CDR3 is TGTGCCAGCAGGGGGGCAGGGGTGGGAAACACCATATATTTT.